Following are 32 T cell receptor beta chains from one sample sequenced in a study of T cell repertoires in cytomegalovirus infection. Their antigens remain unidentified. TCRdb reprocessed the reads via MiXCR and lists one record per CDR3 protein. The repertoire has roughly 34,000 distinct CDR3 sequences, around half of them found once; the top ten carry 90%. Source: CD8+ T cells from cultured PBMCs, taken from culture after CMV antigen stimulation. Source of these receptors: a human donor in good health (CMV status not recorded). Some clones in this sample may be carry-over from other donors' samples.

This clonotype was detected a few times. J is TRBJ1-6 and V is TRBV11-2; D might be TRBD1 (6 bases). The CDR3 length is 13 residues. V was pared by 3 bases and J by 10 bases, with 10 bases between. In germline, CDR1 is SGHAT, CDR2 FQNNGV. Written as DNA, the CDR3 is TGTGCCAGCAGCTTTGGAGGGGGATCACCCCTCCACTTT. Its protein is CASSFGGGSPLHF. The variable domain in full, completed from reference TRBV11-2 and TRBJ1-6, reads EAGVAQSPRYKIIEKRQSVAFWCNPISGHATLYWYQQILGQGPKLLIQFQNNGVVDDSQLPKDRFSAERLKGVDSTLKIQPAKLEDSAVYLCASSFGGGSPLHFGNGTRLTVT.

The V gene is TRBV15, the J gene TRBJ2-1; D gene ambiguous. Trimming stripped 8 bases from V and 0 bases from J, with 8 bases between. The germline CDR1 and CDR2 sequences are LNHNV and YYDKDF (reference sequence). The CDR3 is 13 residues long. CDR3 in amino acids: CATAWSSYNEQFF. The DNA of the CDR3 is TGTGCCACCGCATGGAGCTCCTACAATGAGCAGTTCTTC. The whole variable domain, remainder taken from reference TRBV15 and TRBJ2-1, is DAMVIQNPRYQVTQFGKPVTLSCSQTLNHNVMYWYQQKSSQAPKLLFHYYDKDFNNEADTPDNFQSRRPNTSFCFLDIRSPGLGDTAMYLCATAWSSYNEQFFGPGTRLTVL.

The chain carries TRBV6-1 and TRBJ2-7; 8 bases are shared with TRBD1. CDR3 length equals 15 residues. Germline CDR1 reads MNHNS; CDR2 reads SASEGT. With 4 bases clipped from V and 8 bases from J, the junction kept 13 bases outside the gene matches. The CDR3 coding sequence is TGTGCCAGCAGTGGACTAGGACAGGGCATGGGAAAGCAGTACTTC. This gives the protein CASSGLGQGMGKQYF.

The rearrangement links TRBV29-1 to TRBJ2-3, with D possibly matching TRBD1 (6 bases). CDR3 length: 13 residues. V was pared by 3 bases and J by 6 bases, with 13 bases between. Germline CDR1 SQVTM, CDR2 ANQGSEA. CDR3 loop: CSVEVGAYDTQYF. Written as DNA, the CDR3 is TGCAGCGTTGAGGTGGGGGCGTACGATACGCAGTATTTT.

This clonotype was recorded a few times. The V gene is TRBV7-6, the J gene TRBJ2-2; the match to TRBD2 covers 13 bases. The germline CDR1 and CDR2 sequences are SGHVS and FNYEAQ. Trimming removed 1 base from V and 0 bases from J; junction bases left unmatched: 8. This CDR3 is built from 20 residues. The CDR3 sequence is CASSLDYPGTSGANTGELFF. The CDR3 coding sequence is TGTGCCAGCAGCTTAGATTACCCCGGGACTAGCGGGGCGAACACCGGGGAGCTGTTTTTT.

This clonotype was observed once. The gene calls are TRBV28 and TRBJ2-1; D possibly uses TRBD1 or TRBD2 (5 bases each). The V gene lost 7 bases and the J gene lost 1 base, with 32 bases spanning the gap. CDR3 length: 21 amino acids. Germline V gene lookup returns CDR1 MDHEN and CDR2 SYDVKM. As DNA, the CDR3 is TGTGCCAGCACCACCGGGGCCAATCGGGGCCCTACTCAGGGATCCTACAATGAGCAGTTCTTC. It specifies CASTTGANRGPTQGSYNEQFF.

The chain recombines TRBV6-6 with TRBJ1-1; D gene unclear. V lost 4 bases and J 5 bases, leaving 11 bases between the germline ends. Looked up from germline, CDR1 is MNHNY and CDR2 is SVGAGI (reference sequence). The CDR3 runs 13 residues. The CDR3 DNA is TGTGCCAGCAGTTCCAATGAGGGTACTGAAGCTTTCTTT. It translates to CASSSNEGTEAFF.

The chain uses TRBV23-1 and TRBJ2-2, with 8 bases matching TRBD2. TRBV23-1 is an ORF, and what it does is uncertain. V shed 2 bases, J shed 4 bases, and the junction held 6 bases outside the gene matches. The CDR3 is made up of 16 amino acids. As DNA, the CDR3 is TGCGCCAGCAGTCAAAAAAGCGGGAGTTGCACCGGGGAGCTGTTTTTT. This gives the protein CASSQKSGSCTGELFF.

V and J are TRBV7-3 and TRBJ2-1, with 8 positions matching TRBD2. This CDR3 region has 22 residues. With V trimmed by 5 bases and J by 0 bases, 24 bases remained unmatched. Germline V gene sequence: CDR1 SGHTA, CDR2 FQGTGA. CDR3: CASSPWEWLAGSLKSSYNEQFF. CDR3 bases: TGTGCCAGCAGCCCTTGGGAGTGGCTAGCGGGTTCATTAAAGAGCTCCTACAATGAGCAGTTCTTC.

By proportion, this clonotype is large. This rearrangement joins TRBV7-9 to TRBJ2-4; the D gene could be TRBD1 or TRBD2 (5 bases each). Germline loops: CDR1 SEHNR, CDR2 FQNEAQ (reference sequence). The CDR3 loop spans 16 amino acids. Trimming removed 0 bases from V and 0 bases from J, with 9 bases in between. CDR3 nucleotides: TGTGCCAGCAGCTTAGCCCTGGGGGTAGCCAAAAACATTCAGTACTTC. This translates into CASSLALGVAKNIQYF.

This chain links TRBV7-6 with TRBJ2-5; D remains ambiguous. CDR3 length: 13 amino acids. Germline V gene lookup returns CDR1 SGHVS and CDR2 FNYEAQ. V gave up 8 bases and J gave up 5 bases, with 15 bases separating them. Here the CDR3 reads CASVIGGVETQYF. CDR3 coding DNA: TGTGCCAGCGTAATTGGCGGAGTGGAGACCCAGTACTTC.

The rearrangement uses TRBV14 and TRBJ2-1; either TRBD1 or TRBD2 may supply D (5 bases each). CDR3 length: 12 amino acids. The V and J ends lost 4 bases and 9 bases respectively, with 10 bases between them. CDR1 is SGHDN, CDR2 FVKESK, per germline. The CDR3 spells CASSPLGTEQFF. CDR3 nucleotides: TGTGCCAGCAGCCCTTTAGGGACTGAGCAGTTCTTC.

The sample holds a few counts of this clonotype. The chain carries TRBV7-6 and TRBJ2-2, with a tentative D call TRBD1 (6 bases). CDR1 is SGHVS and CDR2 is FNYEAQ in the germline V gene. The length of the CDR3 is 16 residues. Trimming took 4 bases from V and 3 from J, leaving 15 bases between them. The CDR3 bases are TGTGCCAGCAGCTCCCCACGGGACACCTACACCGGGGAGCTGTTTTTT. This codes for CASSSPRDTYTGELFF.

As regards this clonotype: This is likely a read error, given that the CDR3 carries no conserved phenylalanine or tryptophan at its end. The rearrangement uses TRBV5-1 and TRBJ2-7; D is ambiguous. V dropped 4 bases and J dropped 0 bases, with 8 bases sitting between them. The CDR3 contains 13 residues. CDR1 SGHRS and CDR2 YFSETQ come from the germline V gene. The CDR3 here is CASSPGSSYEQYS. The CDR3 nucleotides are TGCGCCAGCAGCCCCGGGTCCTCCTACGAGCAGTACTCC.

This clonotype was seen only a few times. The chain is built from TRBV7-3 and TRBJ1-1; 9 positions match TRBD1. Unmatched junction bases numbered 8, after V lost 0 bases and J lost 0 bases. The CDR3 is made up of 18 amino acids. CDR1 and CDR2 from the germline V gene are SGHTA and FQGTGA. CDR3 bases: TGTGCCAGCAGCTTAACGGGACAGGGACCCCTAATGAACACTGAAGCTTTCTTT. Protein: CASSLTGQGPLMNTEAFF.

The chain combines TRBV9 with TRBJ2-7; tentatively, D is TRBD2 (5 bases). Deletions cut 3 bases from V and 4 bases from J, with 17 bases between. CDR1 and CDR2 from the germline V gene are SGDLS and YYNGEE. The CDR3 runs to 15 residues. The CDR3 here is CASSADREMDYEQYF. The CDR3 coding sequence is TGTGCCAGCAGCGCAGACCGGGAAATGGATTACGAGCAGTACTTC. Together with reference TRBV9 and TRBJ2-7, the CDR3 gives the full variable domain: DSGVTQTPKHLITATGQRVTLRCSPRSGDLSVYWYQQSLDQGLQFLIQYYNGEERAKGNILERFSAQQFPDLHSELNLSSLELGDSALYFCASSADREMDYEQYFGPGTRLTVT.

This clonotype was counted once. The CDR3 is CASSATGTSNEQFF. In DNA form, the CDR3 reads TGTGCCAGCAGCGCGACCGGGACTTCCAATGAGCAGTTCTTC. This chain links TRBV11-2 with TRBJ2-1; D is perhaps TRBD2 (6 bases). Germline CDR1 SGHAT, CDR2 FQNNGV. Trimming shortened V by 5 bases and J by 6 bases, and 14 bases separated the two germline ends. The CDR3 totals 14 residues.

The CDR3 DNA sequence: TGCAGTGCTAGAGATCTCGGCCGGGGGGAAGAGACCCAGTACTTC. Protein sequence: CSARDLGRGEETQYF. The rearrangement joins TRBV20-1 to TRBJ2-5; TRBD2 aligns across 7 bases. The CDR3 covers 15 residues. V trimming: 0 bases; J trimming: 3 bases; junction bases outside the gene matches: 7. Germline lookup yields CDR1 DFQATT and CDR2 SNEGSKA (reference sequence).

The V and J genes are TRBV11-2 and TRBJ2-3; 12 nucleotides align to TRBD2. Germline V lookup: CDR1 SGHAT, CDR2 FQNNGV. Trimming cost V 6 bases and J 2 bases; bases outside gene matches: 12. This CDR3 has 18 residues. The CDR3, as DNA: TGTGCCAGCAGACCATGGCGACTAGCGGGGGAAGACACAGATACGCAGTATTTT. It codes for CASRPWRLAGEDTDTQYF.

Regarding this clonotype: Compared with germline, one end of the junction differs, possibly owing to a read error. This chain connects TRBV7-9 to TRBJ1-3; TRBD1 aligns across 9 bases. Germline lookup yields CDR1 SEHNR and CDR2 FQNEAQ (reference sequence). This CDR3 contains 14 residues. CDR3 sequence (DNA): TGTGCCAGCAGCTTACCGGATAGCGGGGACAGGGTCCATTTT. This encodes CASSLPDSGDRVHF.

The chain recombines TRBV25-1 with TRBJ1-2, with D perhaps matching TRBD1 (6 bases). Germline values: CDR1 MGHDK, CDR2 SYGVNS. The CDR3 extends over 16 amino acids. V was cut by 4 bases and J by 4 bases, with 19 bases left in between. This CDR3 is CASSGQYREGGYGYTF. The CDR3 nucleotides read TGTGCCAGCAGTGGCCAATACAGGGAAGGGGGCTATGGCTACACCTTC.

In this sample, this clonotype turned up many times. The chain employs TRBV7-2 and TRBJ2-3; unclear D gene. This CDR3 has 15 residues. V was trimmed by 5 bases and J by 5 bases, leaving 17 bases between them. The germline V gene encodes CDR1 SGHTA and CDR2 FQGNSA. CDR3 in DNA: TGTGCCAGCAGCCCCACATTCGGACCACAAGATACGCAGTATTTT. Protein product: CASSPTFGPQDTQYF.

J is TRBJ1-1 and V is TRBV7-9; 11 nucleotides align to TRBD1. Germline trimming cut 5 bases from V and 5 bases from J; bases unmatched to any gene: 1. Germline V lookup: CDR1 SEHNR, CDR2 FQNEAQ (reference sequence). The CDR3 contains 13 residues. The CDR3 here is CASSGQGATEAFF. The CDR3 nucleotides are TGTGCCAGCAGCGGACAGGGGGCAACTGAAGCTTTCTTT.

The V and J genes are TRBV6-1 and TRBJ2-4, with TRBD2 matching over 8 bases. Losses at the gene ends were 5 bases for V and 3 bases for J; bases not matched to a gene: 9. This CDR3 has 16 residues. Looked up from germline, CDR1 is MNHNS and CDR2 is SASEGT. CDR3 residues: CASSYPSGGGKNIQYF. CDR3 nucleotide sequence: TGTGCCAGCAGTTACCCCAGCGGGGGAGGCAAAAACATTCAGTACTTC.

The chain carries TRBV11-2 and TRBJ2-7; the D gene is possibly TRBD1 (6 bases). The CDR3 contains 16 residues. Germline loops: CDR1 SGHAT, CDR2 FQNNGV. Trimming pared 2 bases from V and 1 base from J, leaving 15 bases between. The chain's CDR3 is CASSLLPGHESYEQYF. CDR3 DNA: TGTGCCAGCAGCTTACTTCCGGGACACGAATCCTACGAGCAGTACTTC.

This clonotype was detected only a few times. The chain carries TRBV7-6 and TRBJ1-2, with D possibly being TRBD1 (5 bases). V was clipped by 5 bases and J by 8 bases, with 24 bases between them. The germline V gene has CDR1 SGHVS and CDR2 FNYEAQ. This CDR3 region has 16 residues. This chain's CDR3 is CASSRKGLGGVRGYTF. In DNA form, the CDR3 reads TGTGCCAGCAGCCGAAAGGGGCTGGGCGGGGTGCGCGGCTACACCTTC.

Only a few counts were recorded for this clonotype. This chain joins TRBV7-8 and TRBJ2-7; 7 positions agree with TRBD1. The CDR3 sequence is 16 residues long. The V gene's germline CDR1 is SGHVS and CDR2 FQNEAQ. V lost 3 bases, J lost 10 bases, and 18 bases stayed unmatched. The CDR3 DNA reads as TGTGCCAGCAGCTTCCCTCTCACGGGCCAGGGGGTGGAACAGTACTTC. Translation gives CASSFPLTGQGVEQYF.

This chain uses TRBV28 with TRBJ1-4; D call uncertain. The length of the CDR3 is 19 residues. Germline V gene data show CDR1 as MDHEN and CDR2 as SYDVKM. Trimming left V 5 bases short and J 0 bases short, with 22 bases between. This chain's CDR3 is CASSSFGTAGPATNEKLFF. The CDR3 DNA sequence: TGTGCCAGCAGTAGTTTCGGTACAGCCGGTCCTGCAACTAATGAAAAACTGTTTTTT.

This clonotype was counted once. The chain carries TRBV7-6 and TRBJ2-3; the D is unclear. The CDR3 spans 9 residues. V dropped 8 bases and J dropped 6 bases, with 3 bases sitting between them. Germline assignment: CDR1 SGHVS and CDR2 FNYEAQ. The DNA for the CDR3 is TGTGCCAGCGGGGATACGCAGTATTTT. It translates to CASGDTQYF. Supplemented by reference TRBV7-6 and TRBJ2-3, the full variable domain reads GAGVSQSPRYKVTKRGQDVALRCDPISGHVSLYWYRQALGQGPEFLTYFNYEAQQDKSGLPNDRFSAERPEGSISTLTIQRTEQRDSAMYRCASGDTQYFGPGTRLTVL.

This chain's CDR3 is CASSQDSYSPLHF. The CDR3 DNA follows: TGTGCCAGCAGTCAGGACAGTTATTCACCCCTCCACTTT. The V gene is TRBV7-2, the J gene TRBJ1-6; possibly TRBD1 for D (6 bases). Germline CDR1 reads SGHTA; CDR2 reads FQGNSA. The CDR3 spans 13 residues. V lost 6 bases, J lost 8 bases, and 11 bases lay in between.

J is TRBJ2-1 and V is TRBV7-9; D may be TRBD1 (6 bases). With 1 base removed from V and 4 bases from J, the gap between germline ends came to 8 bases. The germline V gene encodes CDR1 SEHNR and CDR2 FQNEAQ (reference sequence). This CDR3 is built from 14 residues. The CDR3 DNA is TGTGCCAGCAGCTTAGTGGACAGATACAATGAGCAGTTCTTC. Amino acid sequence: CASSLVDRYNEQFF.

In its sample, this clonotype was seen a few times. The chain has TRBV7-6 and TRBJ2-7; TRBD2 aligns across 14 bases. Germline CDR1 and CDR2: SGHVS and FNYEAQ. The length of the CDR3 is 15 residues. The V segment lost 5 bases and the J segment 3 bases; nucleotides outside the gene matches: 3. The CDR3 loop reads CASSIGTSGSYEQYF. The CDR3 bases are TGTGCCAGCAGCATCGGGACTAGCGGGAGCTACGAGCAGTACTTC.